Below are 11 T cell receptor beta chains sequenced from a single sample in a study of spatial heterogeneity in lung cancer. The study's findings and limits: Tumor mutation count correlated with how many alpha and beta TCRs expanded intratumorally.

From the 5' RACE reads, TCRdb called clonotypes with MiXCR, one entry per CDR3 protein. The sample has about 18,000 distinct CDR3 sequences, 8.5% to 10% seen once. The sample's time point: sample taken at primary tumor resection. No antigen is known for these receptors. The sequenced sample was lung tumor tissue, obtained at surgery. These receptors were obtained from a female donor with early-stage non-small cell lung cancer.

As to this clonotype: A single base separates this from a much larger clone, so it may be a read error. This beta chain was picked up by a library intended for alpha chains and is off target, so its count carries little meaning. The chain is built from TRBV6-2 or TRBV6-3 and TRBJ1-2, with 8 bases fitting TRBD1. The V gene end was trimmed by 10 bases and the J gene end by 3 bases; junction bases not matched to a gene: 7. Germline values: CDR1 MNHEY, CDR2 SVGEGT. The CDR3 consists of 13 residues. CDR3 protein: CANRPGQDYGYTF. The CDR3 bases are TGTGCCAACAGACCGGGACAGGACTATGGCTACACCTTC.

This clonotype was seen ten or more times. The size of this beta chain means little, since it is a stray read in a library made for alpha chains. The chain is built from TRBV4-3 and TRBJ2-1; weak D call: TRBD2 (5 bases). V lost 1 base to trimming and J lost 7 bases, with 5 bases between them. CDR1 and CDR2 from the germline V gene are LGHNA and YSLEER. CDR3 size: 12 residues. As DNA, the CDR3 is TGCGCCAGCAGCCAAGGCGGGAATGAGCAGTTCTTC. Translating gives CASSQGGNEQFF.

At least ten counts were recorded for this clonotype. Being off target in a library aimed at alpha chains, this beta chain has a size of little meaning. The genes are TRBV4-1 and TRBJ2-1; the D call may be TRBD1 or TRBD2 (5 bases each). Trimming took 1 base from V and 8 from J, leaving 18 bases between them. The CDR3 totals 16 residues. CDR1 and CDR2 (germline): MGHRA, YSYEKL. The CDR3 coding sequence is TGCGCCAGCAGCCAAGCTCCGGGACCTACGAAGGATGAGCAGTTCTTC. Its protein is CASSQAPGPTKDEQFF.

The table lists this clonotype with many counts. With the library built for alpha chains, this beta chain is off target and its frequency is not meaningful. The J gene is TRBJ2-6, the V gene TRBV5-1, with 10 bases matching TRBD1. CDR1 is SGHRS and CDR2 is YFSETQ in the germline V gene. The ends lost 5 bases at V and 0 bases at J; junction bases unmatched: 2. The CDR3 contains 16 residues. CDR3 in DNA: TGCGCCAGCAGGGGGACAGGGGACTCTGGGGCCAACGTCCTGACTTTC. Its protein is CASRGTGDSGANVLTF.

This clonotype was seen at least ten times. At one end the junction does not follow the germline gene, possibly because of a read error. The library was built for alpha chains, so this beta chain is an off-target read and its size means little. V usage is TRBV12-3 or TRBV12-4 and J usage is TRBJ1-2; D remains ambiguous. This CDR3 is 12 amino acids long. The CDR3 bases are TGTGCCAGCAGTTTCGGTTCGCAGCGACTCTCCTTC. This translates into CASSFGSQRLSF.

This clonotype ranks as medium-sized. This beta chain is a stray read from a library made for alpha chains; its abundance is not meaningful. V gene TRBV6-6 combines with J gene TRBJ2-7, with 11 nucleotides matching TRBD1. The trim removed 2 bases at V and 2 bases at J, leaving 11 bases unmatched. The CDR3 consists of 18 residues. Germline V gene lookup returns CDR1 MNHNY and CDR2 SVGAGI (reference sequence). The CDR3 region has the DNA TGTGCCAGCAGTTACCCCAGGACAGGGGGCCACAACGCCTACGAGCAGTACTTC. This codes for CASSYPRTGGHNAYEQYF.

In this sample, this clonotype is medium-sized. The size of this beta chain means little, since it is a stray read in a library made for alpha chains. V is TRBV28 and J is TRBJ2-7; TRBD1 is a possible D gene (5 bases). This CDR3 contains 15 residues. V shed 6 bases and J shed 2 bases, with 17 bases lying between them. Germline CDR1 is MDHEN and CDR2 is SYDVKM. DNA for the CDR3: TGTGCCAGCAGCCTTGCCTCGACAGCGACCTACGAGCAGTACTTC. This sequence encodes CASSLASTATYEQYF. The full variable domain, with the rest looked up from reference TRBV28 and TRBJ2-7, is DVKVTQSSRYLVKRTGEKVFLECVQDMDHENMFWYRQDPGLGLRLIYFSYDVKMKEKGDIPEGYSVSREKKERFSLILESASTNQTSMYLCASSLASTATYEQYFGPGTRLTVT.

This clonotype was counted ten times or more. With the library built for alpha chains, this beta chain is off target and its frequency is not meaningful. The J gene is TRBJ1-2, the V gene TRBV11-2, with no clear D. The V end lost 1 base, the J end lost 5 bases, and 5 bases lay between the germline ends. The length of the CDR3 is 12 residues. CDR1 and CDR2 (germline): SGHAT, FQNNGV. CDR3 sequence reads: CASSLADYGYTF. In DNA, the CDR3 is TGTGCCAGCAGCTTAGCGGATTATGGCTACACCTTC.

This clonotype was counted at least ten times. This beta chain is an unintended read in a library built for alpha chains; its size means little. The chain joins TRBV6-1 to TRBJ2-1, with 8 bases matching TRBD2. The CDR3 is 16 residues long. After removal of 8 bases from V and 3 bases from J, the junction contained 12 bases not matched to a gene. Germline CDR1 and CDR2: MNHNS and SASEGT. Written as DNA, the CDR3 is TGTGCCAGCCTATCTAGCCTCCGGGGGGGCTACAATGAGCAGTTCTTC. The encoded protein is CASLSSLRGGYNEQFF.

This clonotype was picked up many times. This beta chain is an off-target read within a library intended for alpha chains, so its frequency means little. The chain employs TRBV3-1 and TRBJ2-1, with D maybe TRBD1 (6 bases). The V and J ends lost 1 base and 4 bases respectively, with 14 bases between them. CDR1 is LGHDT and CDR2 is YNNKEL in the germline V gene (reference sequence). The CDR3 is 16 residues long. The chain's CDR3 is CASSQGGRGWYNEQFF. The CDR3 DNA follows: TGTGCCAGCAGCCAAGGGGGCAGGGGCTGGTACAATGAGCAGTTCTTC.

Concerning this clonotype: The library was designed around alpha chains, so this beta chain is a stray read whose abundance carries little weight. The chain is built from TRBV19 and TRBJ1-1; TRBD1 is a possible D gene (5 bases). There are 13 residues in the CDR3. Germline CDR1 is LNHDA and CDR2 is SQIVND (reference sequence). The V and J ends lost 7 bases and 3 bases respectively, with 12 bases between them. CDR3 loop: CASTEGGDTEAFF. The CDR3 DNA reads as TGTGCCAGTACCGAGGGAGGGGACACTGAAGCTTTCTTT.